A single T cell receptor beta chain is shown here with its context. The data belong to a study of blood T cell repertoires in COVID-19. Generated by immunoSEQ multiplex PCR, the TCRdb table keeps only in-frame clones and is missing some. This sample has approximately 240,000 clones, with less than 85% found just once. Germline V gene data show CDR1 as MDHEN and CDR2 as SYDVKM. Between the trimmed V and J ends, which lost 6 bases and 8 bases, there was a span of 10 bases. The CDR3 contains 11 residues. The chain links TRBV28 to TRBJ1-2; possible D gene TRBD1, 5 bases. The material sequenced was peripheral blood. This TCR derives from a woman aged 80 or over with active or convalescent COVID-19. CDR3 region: CASSYRLGYTF. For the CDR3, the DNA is TGTGCCAGCAGCTACAGGTTGGGCTACACCTTC.